The 2 T cell receptor beta chains listed next were all sequenced from one sample in a study of siplizumab effects on memory and regulatory T cells. Assay used: immunoSEQ multiplex PCR; TCRdb lists only in-frame clones, some missing. The data show tens of thousands of clones, approximately 95% seen once. The sequenced sample consisted of non-Treg CD4+ T cells sorted from blood. These receptors were collected from a human donor in good health.

The chain is built from TRBV2 and TRBJ1-1; TRBD1 matches at 8 bases. CDR1 SNHLY and CDR2 FYNNEI come from the germline V gene. V trimming: 2 bases; J trimming: 5 bases; junction bases outside the gene matches: 7. The CDR3 consists of 15 residues. CDR3 nucleotides: TGTGCCAGCAGTGAACTCCAGGGGGCGAAGACTGAAGCTTTCTTT. It codes for CASSELQGAKTEAFF.

The chain links TRBV27 to TRBJ1-1; 11 bases map to TRBD1. The CDR3 spans 17 residues. The trim removed 5 bases at V and 7 bases at J, leaving 15 bases unmatched. Germline loops: CDR1 MNHEY, CDR2 SMNVEV (reference sequence). The DNA for the CDR3 is TGTGCCAGCAGTACTATAAGGGGACAGGGGGTGATGATTGAAGCTTTCTTT. Its translation: CASSTIRGQGVMIEAFF.